The rows below give T cell receptor beta chains drawn from one sample of a study of lymphopenia after photon versus proton radiotherapy. Profiled with immunoSEQ multiplex PCR; TCRdb holds only in-frame clones, not every one. This table holds about 50,000 clones, roughly 90% found once. This sample comprised peripheral blood, obtained from a patient treated with photon-based radiotherapy. The receptors stem from a woman aged 40 to 49 with cholangiocarcinoma. Both conserved end residues are part of each CDR3. A D gene is named only where the DNA matches it firmly. Only some rows state a clone size, as once, few, many or a class for expanded clones.

clone size | J gene | V gene | D gene | CDR3 DNA | CDR3 protein
few | TRBJ1-4 | TRBV15 | NA | TGTGCCACCAGCAGAGATCGGGGGTCCGGAGAAAAACTGTTTTTT | CATSRDRGSGEKLFF
NA | TRBJ2-3 | TRBV7-8 | TRBD2 | TGTGCCAGCAGCGGCCCGCCGTCGGGGGGTACGCAGTATTTT | CASSGPPSGGTQYF
few | TRBJ1-1 | TRBV7-8 | TRBD1 | TGTGCCAGCACCTTTTCCGGGACAGGGGTTTTGGGCCGAGAAACTGAAGCTTTCTTT | CASTFSGTGVLGRETEAFF
NA | TRBJ2-7 | TRBV6-1 | NA | TGTGCCAGCAGTGAAGCTGGGGACTTCCGGGAGCAGTACTTC | CASSEAGDFREQYF
NA | TRBJ2-3 | TRBV4-2 | NA | TGTGCCAGCAGCCAAGGGACGTCAGATACGCAGTATTTT | CASSQGTSDTQYF
NA | TRBJ2-7 | TRBV28 | TRBD2 | TGTGCCAGCAGTTTGCCGGGGGGGCCCTACGAGCAGTACTTC | CASSLPGGPYEQYF
NA | TRBJ2-7 | TRBV5-6 | NA | TGTGCCAGCAGCTTACGTACCCCGGTAAAAGGGGAGCAGTACTTC | CASSLRTPVKGEQYF
NA | TRBJ1-6 | TRBV7-2 | NA | TGTGCCAGCAGCTTAGAACAGGGAATATCACCCCTCCACTTT | CASSLEQGISPLHF
NA | TRBJ2-1 | TRBV2 | NA | TGTGCCAGCAGTGATGGCCAGTCCCCATCAAATGAGCAGTTCTTC | CASSDGQSPSNEQFF
NA | TRBJ2-1 | TRBV11-1 | TRBD2 | TGTGCCAGCAGCTTAGATCGGGACTACCACAATGAGCAGTTCTTC | CASSLDRDYHNEQFF
NA | TRBJ1-2 | TRBV19 | NA | TGTGCCAGTAGTATAGAAGTTACGGGCTATGGCTACACCTTC | CASSIEVTGYGYTF
NA | TRBJ2-1 | TRBV7-9 | NA | TGTGCCAGCAGCACCCGGGCCCTCCGCTCCTACAATGAGCAGTTCTTC | CASSTRALRSYNEQFF
NA | TRBJ2-1 | TRBV6-5 | NA | TGTGCCAGCAGATCGTACTACAATGAGCAGTTCTTC | CASRSYYNEQFF
NA | TRBJ1-1 | TRBV7-6 | TRBD1 | TGTGCCAGCAGCGGGGGAAGACAGGGGAACACTGAAGCTTTCTTT | CASSGGRQGNTEAFF
NA | TRBJ1-6 | TRBV9 | TRBD1 | TGTGCCAGCAGCGCGTTGGGACAGACGGTCGATTCACCCCTCCACTTT | CASSALGQTVDSPLHF
NA | TRBJ1-4 | TRBV18 | TRBD1 | TGTGCCAGCTCACCACTGAGGGGGACAGGTGATTCTAATGAAAAACTGTTTTTT | CASSPLRGTGDSNEKLFF
NA | TRBJ2-5 | TRBV7-3 | NA | TGTGCCAGCAGCTTAACGCTCATGAGGGGAGAGACCCAGTACTTC | CASSLTLMRGETQYF
NA | TRBJ1-1 | TRBV27 | NA | TGTGCCAGCAGTTTATCCTATCTCTCAGGTGTGATGAACACTGAAGCTTTCTTT | CASSLSYLSGVMNTEAFF
few | TRBJ1-1 | TRBV27 | NA | TGTGCCAGCATTTGGGGCACTGAAGCTTTCTTT | CASIWGTEAFF
NA | TRBJ2-1 | TRBV9 | TRBD2 | TGTGCCAGCAGCGTAGTAGGCGGGAGCTCCTACAATGAGCAGTTCTTC | CASSVVGGSSYNEQFF
NA | TRBJ2-1 | TRBV5-1 | NA | TGCGCCAGCAGCTCCCGGACTCTTCCTAATGAGCAGTTCTTC | CASSSRTLPNEQFF
NA | TRBJ1-2 | TRBV6-5 | TRBD1 | TGTGCCAGCAGTTACTCTCCGGGACAGGCCAAATATGGCTACACCTTC | CASSYSPGQAKYGYTF
NA | TRBJ1-2 | TRBV6-6 | NA | TGTGCCAGCAGTTACGGTTTACTCCCAGATAACTATGGCTACACCTTC | CASSYGLLPDNYGYTF
NA | TRBJ2-3 | TRBV30 | TRBD2 | TGTGCCTGGAGGGATAGCGGGAGCCTCCTTCGTATCCCAGATACGCAGTATTTT | CAWRDSGSLLRIPDTQYF
large | TRBJ1-4 | TRBV7-9 | NA | TGTGCCAGCAGCTGGTCGAACGGGGAACTGTTTTTT | CASSWSNGELFF
NA | TRBJ1-1 | TRBV27 | NA | TGTGCCAGCAGTAGGTCGGGGGGGCGAGGTCACACTGAAGCTTTCTTT | CASSRSGGRGHTEAFF
NA | TRBJ1-5 | TRBV30 | NA | TGTGCCTGGAGTGCGGCCCACGTTCAGCCCCAGCATTTT | CAWSAAHVQPQHF
NA | TRBJ2-1 | TRBV9 | TRBD2 | TGTGCCAGCAGCGCTAGCGGAGGGGTTTACAATGAGCAGTTCTTC | CASSASGGVYNEQFF
once | TRBJ2-1 | TRBV4-1 | NA | TGCGCCAGCAGCCAAGCTAGTCAAATAGGGCAGTTCTTC | CASSQASQIGQFF
once | TRBJ2-7 | TRBV10-1 | TRBD1 | TGCGCCAGCAGTGAGTCTAAGACAGGGGGAGTGGAGCAGTACTTC | CASSESKTGGVEQYF
NA | TRBJ1-4 | TRBV28 | TRBD1 | TGTGCCAGCAGGAAGGGGGCCGGGACGGGGTATGAAAAACTGTTTTTT | CASRKGAGTGYEKLFF
NA | TRBJ2-2 | TRBV11-3 | TRBD1 | TGTGCCAGCAGCTTAGAGACAGGGAAGGCCGGGGAGCTGTTTTTT | CASSLETGKAGELFF
NA | TRBJ2-3 | TRBV6-5 | TRBD1 | TGTGCCAGCAGTTACTCAGGGGGCTCTCGGACAGATACGCAGTATTTT | CASSYSGGSRTDTQYF
NA | TRBJ2-7 | TRBV5-1 | NA | TGCGCCAGCAGCTTGGCCTCAGGGCTATATGGAGGGGGCGAGCAGTACTTC | CASSLASGLYGGGEQYF
NA | TRBJ2-2 | TRBV9 | TRBD1 | TGTGCCAGCAGCCCAAGAGGGGACAGGGGGCGAGGTTCGGGTCCCGGGGAGCTGTTTTTT | CASSPRGDRGRGSGPGELFF
once | TRBJ2-3 | TRBV30 | TRBD1 | TGTGCCTGGAAATCGTGGGGACAGGGCACAGATACGCAGTATTTT | CAWKSWGQGTDTQYF
NA | TRBJ2-7 | TRBV11-2 | NA | TGTGCCAGCAGCTTATCAACAGGGAGTTTCGCCTACGAGCAGTACTTC | CASSLSTGSFAYEQYF
once | TRBJ2-4 | TRBV30 | TRBD1 | TGTGCCTGGAGCGGACAGGCCAACATTCAGTACTTC | CAWSGQANIQYF
NA | TRBJ2-1 | TRBV28 | TRBD2 | TGTGCCAGCAGCCTGACTAGCGGGAAGCAGTTCTTC | CASSLTSGKQFF
NA | TRBJ2-2 | TRBV14 | NA | TGTGCCAGCAGCCGAAATACAGGATCGAACACCGGGGAGCTGTTTTTT | CASSRNTGSNTGELFF
once | TRBJ2-7 | TRBV7-9 | NA | TGTGCCAGCAGCTTGATCAGGAGTGGCCCCCAGACTTACGAGCAGTACTTC | CASSLIRSGPQTYEQYF
NA | TRBJ2-2 | TRBV9 | NA | TGTGCCAGCAGCGTAGGGGGCCGCGGGGCGACCGGGGAGCTGTTTTTT | CASSVGGRGATGELFF
NA | TRBJ2-5 | TRBV4-2 | TRBD1 | TGTGCCAGCAGCCAAGATCGGCCACAGGGGGTCCGCGAGACCCAGTACTTC | CASSQDRPQGVRETQYF
NA | TRBJ2-6 | TRBV7-2 | NA | TGTGCCAGCAGCTTCTTTCCCTCTGGGGCCAACGTCCTGACTTTC | CASSFFPSGANVLTF
NA | TRBJ1-2 | TRBV27 | NA | TGTGCCAGCAGTTTTCGGGGGCAGGGGACGTATGGCTACACCTTC | CASSFRGQGTYGYTF
once | TRBJ2-2 | TRBV5-4 | TRBD2 | TGTGCCAGCAGCCCAGAGTCTAGCGGATTCACCGGGGAGCTGTTTTTT | CASSPESSGFTGELFF
NA | TRBJ1-2 | TRBV5-6 | NA | TGTGCCAGCAGCCCTTTCTTAGGGGGGGCGATTGAGGGCTACACCTTC | CASSPFLGGAIEGYTF
NA | TRBJ2-3 | TRBV6-1 | NA | TGTGCCAGCAGTGAGCCTATCGGGACCACAGATACGCAGTATTTT | CASSEPIGTTDTQYF
once | TRBJ2-1 | TRBV29-1 | NA | TGCAGCGGGACCAAGAGCTCCTACAATGAGCAGTTCTTC | CSGTKSSYNEQFF
few | TRBJ2-1 | TRBV29-1 | NA | TGCAGTGCGAGGGGGACTTACCTCAATGAGCAGTTCTTC | CSARGTYLNEQFF